A selection of T cell receptor beta chains follows, all from one sample in a study of blood T cell repertoires in COVID-19. Clones were read by immunoSEQ multiplex PCR, and TCRdb kept only the in-frame ones, dropping some. The sample shows 250,000 to 300,000 clones, roughly 89% of them seen only once. Sequencing was carried out using peripheral blood. These receptors came from a man in his fifties with acute or convalescent COVID-19. Both conserved end residues are part of each CDR3. The D gene is left open where the match is weak. Some rows have no size entry. The others give once, few or many, or a class for an expanded clone.

abundance	v_gene	d_gene	j_gene	CDR3aa	CDR3nt
once	TRBV6-1	-	TRBJ1-2	CASSEGQQVGYTF	TGTGCCAGCAGTGAAGGACAGCAGGTGGGCTACACCTTC
-	TRBV3-1/TRBV3-2	-	TRBJ1-4	CASSQALRGGKLFF	TGTGCCAGCAGCCAAGCCCTGAGGGGGGGTAAACTGTTTTTT
-	TRBV27	-	TRBJ2-3	CASSLSGQVTQYF	TGTGCCAGCAGTTTATCGGGGCAGGTTACGCAGTATTTT
once	TRBV11-2	-	TRBJ2-7	CASSLDTGSYEQYF	TGTGCCAGCAGCTTAGATACAGGCTCCTACGAGCAGTACTTC
-	TRBV18	-	TRBJ1-2	CASSPGRGDYGYTF	TGTGCCAGCTCACCGGGCAGGGGAGACTATGGCTACACCTTC
once	TRBV18	TRBD1	TRBJ2-5	CASSPGTAEETQYF	TGTGCCAGCTCCCCCGGGACAGCCGAAGAGACCCAGTACTTC
once	TRBV7-9	-	TRBJ2-1	CASSVPGEQFF	TGTGCCAGCAGCGTGCCCGGGGAGCAGTTCTTC
-	TRBV10-2	-	TRBJ2-3	CASTKTPGPSTDTQYF	TGCGCCAGCACGAAAACCCCAGGCCCTAGCACAGATACGCAGTATTTT
-	TRBV5-1	TRBD2	TRBJ2-5	CASSLGNSGGQETQYF	TGCGCCAGCAGCTTGGGTAATAGCGGGGGACAAGAGACCCAGTACTTC
-	TRBV5-1	-	TRBJ2-7	CASSLGDIPPYEQYF	TGCGCCAGCAGCTTGGGAGACATTCCTCCCTACGAGCAGTACTTC
-	TRBV10-2	TRBD2	TRBJ2-3	CASSEFGTSSRGGTDTQYF	TGCGCCAGCAGTGAGTTCGGGACTAGCAGCCGCGGAGGGACAGATACGCAGTATTTT
-	TRBV11-2	-	TRBJ1-2	CASSPTPGDGYGYTF	TGTGCCAGCAGCCCGACGCCAGGGGATGGTTATGGCTACACCTTC
-	TRBV4-1	-	TRBJ1-2	CASSQAQGHYGYTF	TGCGCCAGCAGCCAGGCACAGGGTCACTATGGCTACACCTTC
-	TRBV5-8	-	TRBJ2-5	CASSLRGGGETQYF	TGTGCCAGCAGCTTAAGGGGGGGAGGAGAGACCCAGTACTTC
once	TRBV6-6	-	TRBJ1-1	CASRPPDTPNTEAFF	TGTGCCAGCAGACCCCCGGACACCCCGAACACTGAAGCTTTCTTT
-	TRBV6-6	-	TRBJ1-2	CASTLPDSGYTF	TGTGCCAGCACCCTCCCGGACTCAGGCTACACCTTC
-	TRBV19	-	TRBJ1-4	CASSFSNEKLFF	TGTGCCAGTAGTTTCAGTAATGAAAAACTGTTTTTT
-	TRBV30	-	TRBJ2-3	CAWSRDSGADTQYF	TGTGCCTGGAGCCGGGACTCTGGCGCAGATACGCAGTATTTT
-	TRBV13	-	TRBJ2-1	CASSAGGGNEQFF	TGTGCCAGCAGCGCGGGTGGAGGCAATGAGCAGTTCTTC
-	TRBV5-6	TRBD1	TRBJ1-6	CASSVWTGSSYNSPLHF	TGTGCCAGCAGCGTGTGGACAGGCAGCTCCTATAATTCACCCCTCCACTTT
-	TRBV18	-	TRBJ1-2	CASSPPATPRGGYTF	TGTGCCAGCTCACCACCGGCCACTCCAAGGGGAGGCTACACCTTC
-	TRBV19	-	TRBJ1-2	CASSRPGPGGYTF	TGTGCCAGTAGTAGGCCAGGGCCCGGTGGCTACACCTTC
-	TRBV3-1/TRBV3-2	-	TRBJ2-3	CASSQRGHTDTQYF	TGTGCCAGCAGCCAGCGGGGGCACACAGATACGCAGTATTTT
-	TRBV27	TRBD1	TRBJ1-1	CASSPNRGWDTEAFF	TGTGCCAGCAGTCCAAACAGGGGCTGGGACACTGAAGCTTTCTTT
-	TRBV4-2	TRBD2	TRBJ2-1	CASRQVFRTSGYEQFF	TGTGCCAGCAGGCAGGTGTTCCGGACTAGCGGGTATGAGCAGTTCTTC
-	TRBV7-8	TRBD2	TRBJ2-7	CASSSTGTSAIYEQYF	TGTGCCAGCAGCTCCACCGGGACTAGCGCGATCTACGAGCAGTACTTC
-	TRBV7-2	-	TRBJ1-2	CASSHYQARGSGYTF	TGTGCCAGCAGCCACTACCAGGCCAGGGGTAGTGGCTACACCTTC
-	TRBV25-1	TRBD1	TRBJ2-7	CASSGTPGQGTYEQYF	TGTGCCAGCAGTGGGACACCGGGACAGGGTACCTACGAGCAGTACTTC
once	TRBV9	-	TRBJ2-1	CASSVETGRSYNEQFF	TGTGCCAGCAGCGTAGAGACAGGCCGATCCTACAATGAGCAGTTCTTC
-	TRBV7-8	-	TRBJ1-1	CASSLVWGFGTEAFF	TGTGCCAGCAGCTTAGTGTGGGGCTTCGGCACTGAAGCTTTCTTT
-	TRBV7-8	TRBD1	TRBJ1-2	CASSAGQGSGYTF	TGTGCCAGCAGCGCGGGACAGGGGAGCGGCTACACCTTC
-	TRBV7-3	TRBD1	TRBJ1-4	CASSPTGGAEKLFF	TGTGCCAGCAGCCCGACAGGGGGAGCAGAAAAACTGTTTTTT